These 3 T cell receptor beta chains originate from one sample sequenced in a study of Ad26.COV2.S vaccination and SARS-CoV-2 variants. The assay was immunoSEQ multiplex PCR, and TCRdb's table has in-frame clones only and misses some. The data contain under 150,000 clones, 75% to 90% of them singletons. The sample here was peripheral blood, taken after recovery from COVID-19. Source of these receptors: a human donor who had recovered from COVID-19.

This clone was detected a few times. V and J are TRBV28 and TRBJ1-5, with 7 bases aligning to TRBD1. V trimming: 6 bases; J trimming: 7 bases; junction bases outside the gene matches: 6. Germline V lookup: CDR1 MDHEN, CDR2 SYDVKM. The CDR3 runs 13 residues. The CDR3: CASSRTGEQPQHF. The CDR3, as DNA: TGTGCCAGCAGCCGCACAGGGGAACAGCCCCAGCATTTT.

The chain combines TRBV21-1 with TRBJ2-6. TRBV21-1 is annotated as a pseudogene. The CDR3 extends over 18 amino acids. CDR3 protein: CASSKIRITCSGANVLTF. The CDR3 DNA is TGTGCCAGCAGCAAGATTCGGATTACCTGCTCTGGGGCCAACGTCCTGACTTTC.

The chain combines TRBV5-1 with TRBJ2-1; 11 bases are a match to TRBD2. Germline loops: CDR1 SGHRS, CDR2 YFSETQ. This CDR3 region has 15 residues. Trimming removed 4 bases from V and 5 bases from J; junction bases left unmatched: 5. This chain's CDR3 is CASSPSGGSHNEQFF. The DNA of the CDR3 is TGCGCCAGCAGCCCTAGCGGGGGGTCCCACAATGAGCAGTTCTTC.